This T cell receptor (beta chain) is drawn from a study of CD8+CD57+ T cells in acquired aplastic anemia. Study in general: The sorted CD4+ and CD8+ cells yielded an average around 3.2 ug of DNA.

Genomic DNA served as template for TCR beta VDJ and CDR3 profiling. TCRdb used MiXCR to reprocess the reads, holding one entry per CDR3 protein. This table holds about 270,000 distinct CDR3 sequences, approximately 57% found once. Germline-derived CDR1 and CDR2 are SQVTM and ANQGSEA. V gave up 4 bases and J gave up 6 bases, with 19 bases separating them. CDR3 size: 15 residues. In regard to this clonotype: Its cognate antigen is unknown.

Study-level points and caveats: Patients and controls were not found to differ significantly in CD8+ Simpson's diversity. About 27 CD8+ CDR3 sequences were shared between patients and controls.

This chain links TRBV29-1 with TRBJ2-1, with D perhaps being TRBD1 or TRBD2 (7 bases each). The TCR was taken from a human donor with severe aplastic anemia or a healthy control (not recorded which). Sequencing input: sorted CD4+, CD8+, or CD8+CD57+ T cells (not recorded which) from PBMCs. In DNA, the CDR3 is TGCAGCGTTGGTGCCCCAACAGGGGAGGGCAATGAGCAGTTCTTC. It specifies CSVGAPTGEGNEQFF.